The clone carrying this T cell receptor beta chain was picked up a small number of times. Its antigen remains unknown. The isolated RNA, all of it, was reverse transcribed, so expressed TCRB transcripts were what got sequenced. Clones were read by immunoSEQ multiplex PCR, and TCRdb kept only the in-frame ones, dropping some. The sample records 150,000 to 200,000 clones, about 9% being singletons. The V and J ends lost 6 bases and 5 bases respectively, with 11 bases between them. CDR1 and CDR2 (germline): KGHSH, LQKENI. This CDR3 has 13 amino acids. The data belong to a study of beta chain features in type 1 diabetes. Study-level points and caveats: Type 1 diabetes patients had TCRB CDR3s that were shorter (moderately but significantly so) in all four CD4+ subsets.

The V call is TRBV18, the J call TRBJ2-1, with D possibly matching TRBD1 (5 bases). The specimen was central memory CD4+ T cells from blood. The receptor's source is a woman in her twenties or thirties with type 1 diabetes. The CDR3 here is CASSKGADNEQFF. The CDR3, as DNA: TGTGCCAGCTCTAAAGGGGCAGACAATGAGCAGTTCTTC.